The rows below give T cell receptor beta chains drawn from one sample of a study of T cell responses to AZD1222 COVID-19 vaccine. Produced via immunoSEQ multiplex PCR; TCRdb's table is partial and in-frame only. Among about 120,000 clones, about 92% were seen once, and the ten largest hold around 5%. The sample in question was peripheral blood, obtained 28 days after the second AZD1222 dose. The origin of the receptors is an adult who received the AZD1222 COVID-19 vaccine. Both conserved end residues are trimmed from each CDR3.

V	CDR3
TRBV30	ASASGNTIY
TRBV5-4	ASSSTTNEQF
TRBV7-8	ASSLSGANQPQH
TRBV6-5	ASSYSRQGDYEQY
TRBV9	ASSPALAGPWTEAF
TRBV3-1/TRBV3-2	ASSHRDRGMKLF
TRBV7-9	ASSSAGYNSPLH
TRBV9	ASSASPGSAAF
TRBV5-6	ASSLTGTGNTIY
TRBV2	ASRGTGLPQETQY
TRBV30	AWRVLGKGETQY
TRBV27	ASSPGQGDSGNTIY
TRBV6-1	ASSRGAYEQY
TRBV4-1	ASSQDPPGGAEAF
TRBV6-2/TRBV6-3	ASSDGQSLSTNEKLF
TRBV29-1	SVDNRAGELF
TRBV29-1	SVEDGRDAEAF
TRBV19	ASALRGLSNQPQH
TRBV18	ASSPPSGGSQETQY
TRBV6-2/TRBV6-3	ASSFLYPGVTEAF
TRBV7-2	ASSGGAVTNTGELF
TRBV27	ASFPLSENTGELF
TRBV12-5	ASGLDWANTEAF
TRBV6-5	ASSSGLAAYEQY
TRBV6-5	ASTELDKYYEQY
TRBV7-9	ASSLDGYT
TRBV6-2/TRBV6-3	ASSSSGVSYEQY
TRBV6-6	ASSYSLGQGQF
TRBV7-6	ASSLGDRVTDTQY
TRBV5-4	ASSSRAINEQF
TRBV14	ASSSQGAGGYGYT
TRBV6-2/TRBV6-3	ASSPLSQGSNEQF
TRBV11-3	ASSLRPGLSYEQY
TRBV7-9	ASSLSVGTSGTNEQF
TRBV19	ASSIVNGGAQPQH
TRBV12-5	ASGLVAGSFSYGYT
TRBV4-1	ASSQTITGGVGGYT
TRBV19	ASSLEDSYEQY
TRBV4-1	ASSQTQGRTDTQY
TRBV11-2	ASSFSDSYEQY
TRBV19	TSATDFGNTIY
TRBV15	ATSRDVHYEQY
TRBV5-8	ASSLYGSSYNEQF
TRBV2	ASSAGDRNIQY
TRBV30	AWRSPGLASYNEQF